These 20 T cell receptor beta chains share one sample of origin, sequenced in a study of cytomegalovirus exposure and HLA in healthy donors. PCR primers comprised 60 Vbeta and 13 Jbeta primers. Only in-frame clones appear in the TCRdb table, and some are missing; sequencing was by immunoSEQ multiplex PCR. Among around 190,000 clones listed, approximately 90% were seen once. Sequencing was performed on PBMCs. These receptors were collected from a boy between 2 and 10 years old in good health and CMV-seronegative.

This clone was observed a single time. V is TRBV28 and J is TRBJ1-2, with D unclear. The germline V gene encodes CDR1 MDHEN and CDR2 SYDVKM. V was pared by 8 bases and J by 4 bases, with 5 bases between. The CDR3 length is 10 residues. In DNA form, the CDR3 reads TGTGCCAGCGGCAGCTATGGCTACACCTTC. It yields the protein CASGSYGYTF.

The chain couples TRBV6-5 to TRBJ2-5, with 7 bases identical to TRBD2. With the DNA end fitting TRBJ2-7 better, the J assignment may be wrong. This CDR3 is 14 amino acids long. CDR1 is MNHEY and CDR2 is SVGAGI in the germline V gene. The CDR3 region has the DNA TGTGCCAGCAGTTCCCCGGGGGGAGTGGGCGAGCAGTACTTC. It codes for CASSSPGGVGEQYF.

The V gene is TRBV28, the J gene TRBJ2-7; weak D call: TRBD2 (6 bases). CDR3 length equals 14 residues. Germline V CDR1 and CDR2: MDHEN, SYDVKM. The V and J ends lost 3 bases and 3 bases respectively, with 12 bases between them. CDR3 sequence reads: CASSFGQGGYEQYF. CDR3 DNA sequence: TGTGCCAGCAGTTTTGGGCAGGGAGGCTACGAGCAGTACTTC.

This chain joins TRBV25-1 and TRBJ2-1; 8 nucleotides agree with TRBD2. CDR1 MGHDK and CDR2 SYGVNS come from the germline V gene. J lost 3 bases, V lost 5 bases, and 0 bases had no gene match. This CDR3 contains 13 residues. CDR3 sequence: CASSLAGYNEQFF. CDR3 in DNA: TGTGCCAGCAGTCTAGCGGGCTACAATGAGCAGTTCTTC.

This clone came up once. The chain couples TRBV7-9 to TRBJ2-5, with TRBD2 matching 13 bases. With 4 bases clipped from V and 5 bases from J, the junction kept 7 bases outside the gene matches. Germline CDR1 and CDR2: SEHNR and FQNEAQ (reference sequence). This CDR3 region has 16 residues. CDR3: CASSSKGLAGWETQYF. The CDR3 DNA reads TGTGCCAGCAGCTCGAAGGGACTAGCGGGATGGGAGACCCAGTACTTC.

About this clone itself: At one end, the junction sequence differs from germline, possibly due to a read error. The rearrangement uses TRBV4-2 and TRBJ1-4; no clear D. Germline CDR1 is LGHNA and CDR2 is YNFKEQ. This CDR3 spans 14 amino acids. CDR3 sequence reads: CASNQAPSYEKLFF. CDR3 in DNA: TGTGCCAGCAACCAAGCCCCTAGTTATGAAAAACTGTTTTTT.

V usage is TRBV25-1 and J usage is TRBJ2-4; 7 bases are shared with TRBD2. V trimming: 2 bases; J trimming: 1 base; junction bases outside the gene matches: 5. The germline V gene encodes CDR1 MGHDK and CDR2 SYGVNS. The CDR3 covers 16 residues. The CDR3 spells CASSEGSGWAKNIQYF. The CDR3 DNA reads as TGTGCCAGCAGTGAAGGTAGCGGGTGGGCCAAAAACATTCAGTACTTC.

The chain couples TRBV9 to TRBJ1-2, with TRBD1 matching 7 bases. The CDR3 covers 18 residues. Germline V gives CDR1 SGDLS, CDR2 YYNGEE. Trimming took 3 bases from V and 4 from J; bases not matched to a gene: 18. The CDR3, as DNA: TGTGCCAGCAGCGGTGACAGGGATGTAGGTTATTATATCTATGGCTACACCTTC. It yields the protein CASSGDRDVGYYIYGYTF.

V and J are TRBV5-1 and TRBJ2-2; 7 bases map to TRBD2. CDR1 is SGHRS, CDR2 YFSETQ, per germline. The CDR3 totals 15 residues. V dropped 4 bases and J dropped 4; count of bases not matched to a gene: 7. The CDR3 DNA follows: TGCGCCAGCAGCAGAACTAGCGTCGGCACCGGGGAGCTGTTTTTT. Protein: CASSRTSVGTGELFF.

This chain joins TRBV5-1 and TRBJ2-1; tentative D call: TRBD1 (5 bases). Trimming took off 4 bases at V and 2 bases at J, with 10 bases between the two ends. The CDR3 is 14 residues long. Germline V gene lookup returns CDR1 SGHRS and CDR2 YFSETQ. Here the CDR3 DNA reads TGCGCCAGCAGCCCGACAGTTCCCTACAATGAGCAGTTCTTC. It encodes CASSPTVPYNEQFF.

The gene calls are TRBV11-2 and TRBJ1-6, with a possible D match to TRBD1 (5 bases). V gave up 4 bases and J gave up 7 bases, with 17 bases separating them. This CDR3 is 16 amino acids long. The V gene's germline CDR1 is SGHAT and CDR2 FQNNGV. The CDR3 DNA reads TGTGCCAGCAGCTCAACAGGTGTGGCGATAAATTCACCCCTCCACTTT. It translates to CASSSTGVAINSPLHF.

The V gene is TRBV5-1, the J gene TRBJ2-2; D unresolved. Per germline, CDR1 SGHRS and CDR2 YFSETQ. V was pared by 1 base and J by 2 bases, with 6 bases between. The CDR3 is 14 residues long. The CDR3 region is CASSLTVNTGELFF. The DNA for the CDR3 is TGCGCCAGCAGCTTGACAGTCAACACCGGGGAGCTGTTTTTT.

The chain uses TRBV28 and TRBJ1-1, with D perhaps matching TRBD1 (6 bases). This CDR3 is 14 amino acids long. Looked up from germline, CDR1 is MDHEN and CDR2 is SYDVKM. V was trimmed by 7 bases and J by 4 bases, leaving 16 bases between them. The CDR3 DNA reads TGTGCCAGCATACGGCCCGGCAGGGGCACTGAAGCTTTCTTT. Translating it yields CASIRPGRGTEAFF.

This sequence joins TRBV2 and TRBJ1-1; D gene uncertain. V lost 4 bases, J lost 5 bases, and 11 bases lay in between. The germline CDR1 and CDR2 sequences are SNHLY and FYNNEI. CDR3 size: 13 residues. This CDR3 reads CASSGGLGTEAFF. Here the CDR3 DNA reads TGTGCCAGCAGTGGCGGGTTGGGGACTGAAGCTTTCTTT.

This clone has only one observation. At one boundary the junction diverges from the germline segment, which might be a read error. Other DNA sequences from this sample encode an identical CDR3 as well. The chain links TRBV2 to TRBJ1-5; D gene uncertain. The CDR3 length is 16 residues. Germline lookup yields CDR1 SNHLY and CDR2 FYNNEI. The CDR3 DNA reads as TGTGCCAGTAGTGAAGTAGAAGATTATAGCAATCAGCCCCAGCATTTT. This codes for CASSEVEDYSNQPQHF.

This chain connects TRBV5-1 to TRBJ2-1, with TRBD2 matching 10 bases. Germline CDR1 SGHRS, CDR2 YFSETQ. V dropped 6 bases and J dropped 8; count of bases not matched to a gene: 11. This CDR3 contains 15 residues. Here the CDR3 DNA reads TGCGCCAGCAAGTTCATCAGCGGGGGGGCAGATGAGCAGTTCTTC. Encoded protein: CASKFISGGADEQFF.

The chain is built from TRBV21-1 and TRBJ1-2; TRBD1 reflects the table's D call only, with no check against the DNA. TRBV21-1 is designated a pseudogene. The CDR3 spans 15 residues. As DNA, the CDR3 is TGTGCCAGCAGCAAAGGGGAGACAGGGGGATTAGGCTACACCTTC. It yields the protein CASSKGETGGLGYTF.

This chain connects TRBV4-2 to TRBJ1-4; D not certain. The CDR3 is 14 amino acids. Trimming cost V 4 bases and J 0 bases, with 6 bases left between them. CDR1 and CDR2 from the germline V gene are LGHNA and YNFKEQ. The chain's CDR3 is CASSRAATNEKLFF. CDR3 nucleotides: TGTGCCAGCAGCCGGGCAGCAACTAATGAAAAACTGTTTTTT.

The chain has TRBV19 and TRBJ1-1; D perhaps matches TRBD1 (5 bases). Germline V lookup: CDR1 LNHDA, CDR2 SQIVND (reference sequence). V gave up 3 bases and J gave up 2 bases, with 19 bases separating them. The CDR3 loop spans 17 amino acids. The CDR3 loop is CASSILGPSAGNTEAFF. The DNA of the CDR3 is TGTGCCAGTAGTATTTTGGGGCCTAGTGCGGGAAACACTGAAGCTTTCTTT.

The chain combines TRBV29-1 with TRBJ1-4, with D uncertain. The CDR3 has 14 amino acids. The V gene's germline CDR1 is SQVTM and CDR2 ANQGSEA. V shed 6 bases and J shed 8 bases, with 19 bases lying between them. The CDR3 loop is CSVAGRPGGEKLFF. CDR3 sequence (DNA): TGCAGCGTCGCGGGCCGCCCGGGCGGGGAAAAACTGTTTTTT.